The 20 T cell receptor beta chains reported below all come from one sample, sequenced in a study of cytomegalovirus exposure and HLA in healthy donors. 13 Jbeta primers and 60 Vbeta primers were used for the PCR. Sequencing used immunoSEQ multiplex PCR; TCRdb keeps in-frame clones, though not all of them. The table lists about 140,000 clones, approximately 84% of them singletons. The sequencing input was PBMCs. These receptors were obtained from a man in his thirties or forties in good health and CMV-seropositive.

The CDR3, as DNA: TGTGCCAGCAGCCTCTGGGTCGGAGCGGGAATCACAGATACGCAGTATTTT. It encodes CASSLWVGAGITDTQYF. This chain links TRBV14 with TRBJ2-3, with TRBD2 identical over 7 bases. The CDR3 totals 17 residues. CDR1 is SGHDN, CDR2 FVKESK, per germline. After removal of 4 bases from V and 2 bases from J, the junction contained 12 bases not matched to a gene. The entire variable domain, with the rest obtained from reference TRBV14 and TRBJ2-3, is as follows: EAGVTQFPSHSVIEKGQTVTLRCDPISGHDNLYWYRRVMGKEIKFLLHFVKESKQDESGMPNNRFLAERTGGTYSTLKVQPAELEDSGVYFCASSLWVGAGITDTQYFGPGTRLTVL.

In this sample, this clone turned up a few times. The J gene is TRBJ2-7, the V gene TRBV6-1; 9 nucleotides match TRBD1. The V gene's germline CDR1 is MNHNS and CDR2 SASEGT. The CDR3 length is 17 residues. V lost 4 bases, J lost 0 bases, and 10 bases stayed unmatched. CDR3 coding DNA: TGTGCCAGCAGTGCCGGGACAGGGTACCCAAGCTCCTACGAGCAGTACTTC. As protein: CASSAGTGYPSSYEQYF.

A few counts support this clone. The J gene is TRBJ2-7, the V gene TRBV6-1; maybe TRBD2 (5 bases). V was pared by 8 bases and J by 6 bases, with 23 bases between. The CDR3 extends over 15 amino acids. CDR1 and CDR2 from the germline V gene are MNHNS and SASEGT. The CDR3 loop reads CASQPAARASGEQYF. For the CDR3, the DNA is TGTGCCAGCCAACCCGCCGCGAGGGCATCGGGCGAGCAGTACTTC.

The rearrangement uses TRBV5-5 and TRBJ1-3, with D unresolved. This CDR3 comprises 16 residues. V was trimmed by 4 bases and J by 0 bases, leaving 14 bases between them. Germline V gene sequence: CDR1 SGHKS, CDR2 YYEKEE (reference sequence). The CDR3 sequence: CASSPLSPSSGNTIYF. The CDR3 DNA is TGTGCCAGCAGCCCGCTCTCCCCGAGCTCTGGAAACACCATATATTTT.

Of note for this clone: Germline and junction disagree at one end, which may indicate a read error. The CDR3 sequence is CSSSLYESRTLHF. The CDR3 DNA reads as TGTTCCAGCAGCTTATACGAGTCTAGAACCCTCCACTTT. The chain recombines TRBV7-9 with TRBJ1-6; D is uncertain. The CDR3 consists of 13 residues. The germline V gene encodes CDR1 SEHNR and CDR2 FQNEAQ (reference sequence).

The chain uses TRBV7-6 and TRBJ2-3; perhaps TRBD2 as D (5 bases). V lost 5 bases and J lost 8, with 17 bases in between. The germline CDR1 and CDR2 sequences are SGHVS and FNYEAQ. The CDR3 loop spans 14 amino acids. DNA for the CDR3: TGTGCCAGCAGCCCAACCGGCTCCGGGATTACGCAGTATTTT. Its translation is CASSPTGSGITQYF.

The genes are TRBV28 and TRBJ2-7, with 11 bases lining up with TRBD1. V dropped 4 bases and J dropped 2; count of bases not matched to a gene: 4. The CDR3 consists of 15 residues. Germline V gene data show CDR1 as MDHEN and CDR2 as SYDVKM. In nucleotides, the CDR3 is TGTGCCAGCAGTTCGGGACAGGGGGTCCCCTACGAGCAGTACTTC. It codes for CASSSGQGVPYEQYF.

This chain joins TRBV28 and TRBJ1-2; unclear D gene. V was pared by 5 bases and J by 0 bases, with 7 bases between. The CDR3 is 13 amino acids. Germline loops: CDR1 MDHEN, CDR2 SYDVKM. The DNA for the CDR3 is TGTGCCAGCAGTCTTATCCCTAACTATGGCTACACCTTC. Protein: CASSLIPNYGYTF.

The chain links TRBV5-6 to TRBJ2-1; no clear D gene. V was trimmed by 2 bases and J by 7 bases, leaving 7 bases between them. Per the germline V gene, CDR1 is SGHDT and CDR2 is YYEEEE. The CDR3 totals 12 residues. CDR3 bases: TGTGCCAGCAGCTTACTCATGAATGAGCAGTTCTTC. Translated, it gives CASSLLMNEQFF. Using reference TRBV5-6 and TRBJ2-1 for the parts outside the CDR3, the full variable domain is DAGVTQSPTHLIKTRGQQVTLRCSPKSGHDTVSWYQQALGQGPQFIFQYYEEEERQRGNFPDRFSGHQFPNYSSELNVNALLLGDSALYLCASSLLMNEQFFGPGTRLTVL.

V gene TRBV6-4 combines with J gene TRBJ2-3, with TRBD1 identical over 7 bases. CDR1 is MRHNA and CDR2 is SNTAGT in the germline V gene. CDR3 length: 16 amino acids. V was pared by 11 bases and J by 0 bases, with 14 bases of the junction left unmatched. The CDR3 nucleotides are TGTGCCCCTACAAAGACAGGGAAGATTAGCACAGATACGCAGTATTTT. This gives the protein CAPTKTGKISTDTQYF.

J is TRBJ2-7 and V is TRBV7-6; D ambiguous. The CDR3 has 15 amino acids. CDR1 and CDR2 (germline): SGHVS, FNYEAQ. Trimming shortened V by 5 bases and J by 0 bases, and 14 bases separated the two germline ends. CDR3 nucleotides: TGTGCCAGCAGCCCTCCGGCTAGAAGCTCCTACGAGCAGTACTTC. Translated, it gives CASSPPARSSYEQYF. The full variable domain, completed using reference TRBV7-6 and TRBJ2-7, is GAGVSQSPRYKVTKRGQDVALRCDPISGHVSLYWYRQALGQGPEFLTYFNYEAQQDKSGLPNDRFSAERPEGSISTLTIQRTEQRDSAMYRCASSPPARSSYEQYFGPGTRLTVT.

This clone was picked up a small number of times. The CDR3 region is CASSAVRDTDTQYF. Written as DNA, the CDR3 is TGTGCCAGCAGTGCTGTCAGGGACACAGATACGCAGTATTTT. The V gene is TRBV2, the J gene TRBJ2-3; D might be TRBD1 (5 bases). The germline V gene encodes CDR1 SNHLY and CDR2 FYNNEI. V was cut by 4 bases and J by 2 bases, with 10 bases left in between. The CDR3 loop spans 14 amino acids. The entire variable domain, with the rest obtained from reference TRBV2 and TRBJ2-3, is as follows: EPEVTQTPSHQVTQMGQEVILRCVPISNHLYFYWYRQILGQKVEFLVSFYNNEISEKSEIFDDQFSVERPDGSNFTLKIRSTKLEDSAMYFCASSAVRDTDTQYFGPGTRLTVL.

The CDR3, as DNA: TGCGCCAGCAGCTCTAGCACAGATACGCAGTATTTT. Translated, it gives CASSSSTDTQYF. This sequence joins TRBV5-1 and TRBJ2-3; D is uncertain. This CDR3 is built from 12 residues. In germline, CDR1 is SGHRS, CDR2 YFSETQ. Trimming stripped 3 bases from V and 0 bases from J, with 2 bases between.

In DNA form, the CDR3 reads TGTGCCAGCAGTTTCCGACAGGGGGCTAATGAAAAACTGTTTTTT. Its translation: CASSFRQGANEKLFF. The chain couples TRBV27 to TRBJ1-4, with 9 bases fitting TRBD1. V was clipped by 3 bases and J by 3 bases; unmatched bases: 2. From germline, CDR1 is MNHEY and CDR2 SMNVEV (reference sequence). The CDR3 extends over 15 amino acids.

This sequence joins TRBV6-5 and TRBJ2-1; maybe TRBD2 (6 bases). CDR1 MNHEY and CDR2 SVGAGI come from the germline V gene. V shed 0 bases and J shed 8 bases, with 17 bases lying between them. The CDR3 is 16 amino acids. The CDR3 nucleotides are TGTGCCAGCAGTTACTCGATCCCGGGGGTTGTCCATGAGCAGTTCTTC. Its protein product is CASSYSIPGVVHEQFF.

V is TRBV18 and J is TRBJ2-6; 8 nucleotides line up with TRBD1. The germline gives CDR1 KGHSH, CDR2 LQKENI. J gave up 0 bases and V 2 bases, and 6 bases lay outside the gene matches. This CDR3 has 18 amino acids. The CDR3: CASSPNDRGNSGANVLTF. The CDR3 region has the DNA TGTGCCAGCTCACCAAATGACAGGGGTAACTCTGGGGCCAACGTCCTGACTTTC.

The V call is TRBV4-1, the J call TRBJ1-2; no clear D. The V and J ends lost 3 bases and 1 base respectively, with 9 bases between them. Per germline, CDR1 MGHRA and CDR2 YSYEKL. The CDR3 extends over 14 amino acids. CDR3 bases: TGCGCCAGCAGCCACCTTCAGGATAACTATGGCTACACCTTC. Protein sequence: CASSHLQDNYGYTF.

J is TRBJ1-3 and V is TRBV6-1; D is perhaps TRBD1 (6 bases). With 5 bases removed from V and 4 bases from J, the gap between germline ends came to 15 bases. The CDR3 runs 15 residues. Germline CDR1 is MNHNS and CDR2 is SASEGT. The CDR3 region has the DNA TGTGCCAGCAGTAGTACAGGGCGAAGGGGAAACACCATATATTTT. This sequence encodes CASSSTGRRGNTIYF.

This chain connects TRBV10-3 to TRBJ2-2; 7 nucleotides match TRBD2. Germline assignment: CDR1 ENHRY and CDR2 SYGVKD. The CDR3 contains 14 residues. V shed 11 bases, J shed 3 bases, and the junction held 9 bases outside the gene matches. This CDR3 is CALRGDEDTGELFF. The CDR3 nucleotides read TGTGCCTTACGGGGGGATGAGGACACCGGGGAGCTGTTTTTT.

The sample holds one count of this clone. The chain carries TRBV19 and TRBJ2-1, with 10 bases identical to TRBD2. V lost 3 bases and J lost 1; bases outside the gene matches: 12. Germline values: CDR1 LNHDA, CDR2 SQIVND (reference sequence). The CDR3 is made up of 19 amino acids. CDR3 nucleotides: TGTGCCAGTAGTATTTTCGGGCTAGCGGGAGCAGTATCCTACAATGAGCAGTTCTTC. Its translation is CASSIFGLAGAVSYNEQFF.